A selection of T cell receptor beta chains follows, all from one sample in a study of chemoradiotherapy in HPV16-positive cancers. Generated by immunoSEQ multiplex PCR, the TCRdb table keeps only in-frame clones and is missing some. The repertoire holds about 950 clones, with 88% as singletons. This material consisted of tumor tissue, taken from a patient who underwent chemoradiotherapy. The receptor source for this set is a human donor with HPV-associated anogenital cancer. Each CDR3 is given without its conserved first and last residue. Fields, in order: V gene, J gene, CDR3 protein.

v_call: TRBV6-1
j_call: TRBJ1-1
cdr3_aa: ASSDGEKRAEAF

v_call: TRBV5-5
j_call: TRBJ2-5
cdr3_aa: ASSLTGALGEGTQY

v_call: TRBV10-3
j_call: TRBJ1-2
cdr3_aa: ATSTGANYGYT

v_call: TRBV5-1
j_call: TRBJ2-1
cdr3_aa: ASSPQGGSGGLNEQF

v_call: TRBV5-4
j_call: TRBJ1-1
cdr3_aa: ASSLGLMNTEAF

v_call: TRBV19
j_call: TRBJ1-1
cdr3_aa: ASRFGNREEAF

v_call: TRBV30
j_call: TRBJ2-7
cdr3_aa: AWSEGTGGAYEQY

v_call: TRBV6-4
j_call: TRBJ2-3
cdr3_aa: ASSDSRGGTDTQY

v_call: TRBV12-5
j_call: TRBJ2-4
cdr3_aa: ASGLGQGANIQY

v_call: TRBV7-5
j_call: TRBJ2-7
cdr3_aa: ASSPPGGGTYEQY

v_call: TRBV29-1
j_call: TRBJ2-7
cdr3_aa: SARASGDPEQY

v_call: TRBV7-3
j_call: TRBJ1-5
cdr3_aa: ASSTQGGTGISRSNQPQH

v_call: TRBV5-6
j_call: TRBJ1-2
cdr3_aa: ASTLDIPNGYT

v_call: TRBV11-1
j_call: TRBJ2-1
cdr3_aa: ASSPGVLPYNEQF

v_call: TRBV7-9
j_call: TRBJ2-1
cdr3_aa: ASSLDRDYFRNEQF

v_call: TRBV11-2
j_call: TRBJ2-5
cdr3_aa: ASSSVETQY

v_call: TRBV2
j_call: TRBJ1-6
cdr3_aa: ASMGDLGVVAYNSPLH

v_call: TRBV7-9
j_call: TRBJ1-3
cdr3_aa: ASSLTSGLRDTIY

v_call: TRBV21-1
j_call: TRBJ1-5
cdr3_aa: ASSKPLGSNQPQH

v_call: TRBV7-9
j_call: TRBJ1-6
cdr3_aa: ASSRDNSPLH

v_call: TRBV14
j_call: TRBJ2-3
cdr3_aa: ASSVTGGGDTQY

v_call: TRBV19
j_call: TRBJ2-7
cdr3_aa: ASSIPGQGYEQY

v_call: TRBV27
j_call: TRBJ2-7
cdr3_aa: ASSLSFLAYEQY

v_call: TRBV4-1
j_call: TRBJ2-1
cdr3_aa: ASSQETSGDNEQF

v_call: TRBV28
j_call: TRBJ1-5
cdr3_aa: ASSLVLGTVYGQPQH

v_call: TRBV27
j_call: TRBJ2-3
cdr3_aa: ASSLLAGGMDTQY

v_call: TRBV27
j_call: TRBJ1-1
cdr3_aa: ASSSRATPKAF

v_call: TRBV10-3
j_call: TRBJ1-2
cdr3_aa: AISESWQGSGYT

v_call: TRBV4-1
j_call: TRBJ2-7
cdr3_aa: ASSFRGVAGFYEQY

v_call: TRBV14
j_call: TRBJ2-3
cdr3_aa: ASSQEQETDTQY

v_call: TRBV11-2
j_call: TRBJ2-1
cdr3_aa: ASSFSGPGDEQF

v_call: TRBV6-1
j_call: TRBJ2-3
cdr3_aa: ASSEIPGGPADTQY

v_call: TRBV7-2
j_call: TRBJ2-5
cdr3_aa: ASSPQVKETQY

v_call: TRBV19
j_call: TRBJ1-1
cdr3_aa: ASSIQSGTTEAF

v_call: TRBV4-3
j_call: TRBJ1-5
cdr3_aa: ASSQERGRNQPQH

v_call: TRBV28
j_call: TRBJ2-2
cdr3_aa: ASRGGSTSGMLSGELF

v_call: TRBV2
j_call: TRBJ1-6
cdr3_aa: ASKDWGEKSPLH

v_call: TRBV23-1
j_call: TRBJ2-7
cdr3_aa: ASTRHYYEQY

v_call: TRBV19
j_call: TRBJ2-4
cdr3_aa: ASRYRESKNIQY

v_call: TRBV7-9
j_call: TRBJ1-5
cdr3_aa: ASSLTAGGDQPQH

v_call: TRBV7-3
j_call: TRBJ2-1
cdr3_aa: ASSSGNRGDEQF

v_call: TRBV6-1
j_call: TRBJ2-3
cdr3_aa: ASSGERESSTDTQY

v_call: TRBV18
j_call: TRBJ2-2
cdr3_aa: ASSPPGQTGELF

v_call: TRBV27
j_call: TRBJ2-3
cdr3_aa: ASSRGQARTQY

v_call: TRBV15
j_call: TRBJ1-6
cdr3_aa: ATSRTSNSPLH

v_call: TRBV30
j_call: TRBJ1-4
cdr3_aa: AWSMGIRGKLF

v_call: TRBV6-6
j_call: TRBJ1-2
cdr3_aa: ASSPDGIYGYT

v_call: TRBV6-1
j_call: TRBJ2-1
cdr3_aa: ASSLAGAYNEQF

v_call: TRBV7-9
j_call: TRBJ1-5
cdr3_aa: ASSSTGSGNQPQH

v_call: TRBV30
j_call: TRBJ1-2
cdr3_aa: ASLAFGPNLYGYT

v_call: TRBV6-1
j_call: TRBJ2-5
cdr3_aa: ASSVSAGGQETQY

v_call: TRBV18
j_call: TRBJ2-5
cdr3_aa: ASSPAVRETQY

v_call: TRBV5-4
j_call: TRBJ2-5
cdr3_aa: ASSFGGRQETQY

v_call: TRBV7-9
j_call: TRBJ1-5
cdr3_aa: ASSLTRPGNQPQH